This TCR beta chain appears in the sequencing data of a study of cytomegalovirus exposure and HLA in healthy donors. General study findings and limits: Being productive about 90% or about 30% of the time was typical of most TCR beta V segments in an earlier analysis.

With 60 Vbeta and 13 Jbeta primers, the PCR was carried out. The table came from immunoSEQ multiplex PCR; TCRdb's copy has only in-frame clones and leaves some out. The data show about 140,000 clones, with around 80% seen just once and about 3.4% held by the top ten. CDR3 length equals 13 residues. From germline, CDR1 is MGHRA and CDR2 YSYEKL. The ends were cut back, 5 bases at V and 2 bases at J, with 10 bases in the middle. About this clone: What it binds is unknown.

The clonotype originates from a man younger than 35 in good health and CMV-seropositive. The sequenced sample was PBMCs. This chain joins TRBV4-1 and TRBJ2-7; D possibly corresponds to TRBD1 (6 bases). The CDR3 protein is CASSSTGTYEQYF. The CDR3 nucleotides are TGCGCCAGCAGCAGTACAGGGACCTACGAGCAGTACTTC.